This T cell receptor beta chain was profiled in a study of identical twins. Broader study findings: Invariant T cells like MAIT and iNKT could partly confound the zero-insertion analyses. Rather than following the same donors, the conclusions depended on cross-sectional statistical analysis.

This clonotype was seen a few times. Its specificity is not known. Template switching added a universal primer binding site, and final cDNA carried unique molecular identifiers. TCRdb re-called the 5' RACE reads with MiXCR, one entry per CDR3 protein. This table holds about 280,000 distinct CDR3 sequences, more than 6.5% found once. This CDR3 contains 15 residues. With 4 bases clipped from V and 1 base from J, the junction kept 4 bases outside the gene matches. Germline-derived CDR1 and CDR2 are SGHRS and YFSETQ. The sample was also linked to a second study, of yellow fever vaccine responses in identical twins.

This clonotype originated in a woman younger than 35 in good health. The chain uses TRBV5-1 and TRBJ1-3; 8 bases are a match to TRBD1. Material for sequencing was memory (CD45RO+) T cells sorted from blood. The CDR3 loop is CASSPDRVSGNTIYF. The CDR3 nucleotides are TGCGCCAGCAGCCCGGACAGGGTATCTGGAAACACCATATATTTT.